This T cell receptor (beta chain) was observed in a study of Graves' ophthalmopathy and Graves' hyperthyroidism. Regarding the study as a whole: Blood shared most expanded thyroid clonotypes above 0.001 frequency.

CDR3 length equals 17 residues. V was clipped by 0 bases and J by 0 bases, with 17 bases between them. Germline loops: CDR1 SQVTM, CDR2 ANQGSEA. Beta-chain TCR CDR3 regions were amplified from RNA transcripts. The first round was an RT-PCR with HTBI primers, and the second round was a multiplex PCR. TCRdb called the multiplex PCR reads again in MiXCR, with one record for every CDR3 protein. The sample holds tens of thousands of distinct CDR3 sequences, 48% seen once. This clonotype was seen a few times. Its antigen is not known. Sequenced sample: peripheral blood. This TCR came from an adult woman with stable Graves' hyperthyroidism. J is TRBJ1-2 and V is TRBV29-1, with a possible D match to TRBD1 (5 bases). The CDR3 DNA reads TGCAGCGTTGAAGAATGGGGCGCCGGTCCCTCTAACTATGGCTACACCTTC. Translated: CSVEEWGAGPSNYGYTF.